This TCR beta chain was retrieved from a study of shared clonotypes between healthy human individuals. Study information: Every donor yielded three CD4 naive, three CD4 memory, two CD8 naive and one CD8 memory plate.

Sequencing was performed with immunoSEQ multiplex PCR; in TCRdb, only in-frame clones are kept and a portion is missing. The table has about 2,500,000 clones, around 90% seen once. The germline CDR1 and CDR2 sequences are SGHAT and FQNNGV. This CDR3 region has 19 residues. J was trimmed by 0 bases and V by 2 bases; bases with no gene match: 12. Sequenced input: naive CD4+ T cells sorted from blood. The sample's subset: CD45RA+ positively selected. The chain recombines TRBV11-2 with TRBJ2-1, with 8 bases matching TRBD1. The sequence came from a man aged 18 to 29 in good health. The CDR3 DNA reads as TGTGCCAGCAGCTTAAGGCAGGGGGCGTTGTTCAGCTCCTACAATGAGCAGTTCTTC. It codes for CASSLRQGALFSSYNEQFF.